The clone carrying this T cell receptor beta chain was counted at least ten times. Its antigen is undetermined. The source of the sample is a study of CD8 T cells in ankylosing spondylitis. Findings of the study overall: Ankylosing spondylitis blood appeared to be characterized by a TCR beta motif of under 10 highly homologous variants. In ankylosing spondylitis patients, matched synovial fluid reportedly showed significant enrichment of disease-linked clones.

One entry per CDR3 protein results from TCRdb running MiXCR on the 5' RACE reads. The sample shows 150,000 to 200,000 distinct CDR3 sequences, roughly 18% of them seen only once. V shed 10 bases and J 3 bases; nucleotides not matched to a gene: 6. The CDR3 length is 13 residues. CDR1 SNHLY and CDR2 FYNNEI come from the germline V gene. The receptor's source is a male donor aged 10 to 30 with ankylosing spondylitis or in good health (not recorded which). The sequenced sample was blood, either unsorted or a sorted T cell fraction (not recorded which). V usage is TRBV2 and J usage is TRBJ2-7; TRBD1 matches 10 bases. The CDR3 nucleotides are TGTGCCACCTCCGGGACAGGGGACTACGAGCAGTACTTC. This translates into CATSGTGDYEQYF.